This T cell receptor (beta chain) is drawn from a study of T-cell memory formation after mild COVID-19. General study points: Clones contracting across day 15 to 85 had a balanced CD4/CD8 profile; later expanding clones leaned CD4+. Researchers report contracting CD4+ clones mostly in CM and EM, with CD8+ clones in EMRA.

This clonotype was observed a handful of times. Antigen unknown. TCR alpha and TCR beta cDNA libraries carrying sample barcodes and UMIs came from 5'RACE with constant-segment primers. TCRdb analysed the 5' RACE reads with MiXCR anew, one entry per CDR3 protein. The table records 500,000 to 650,000 distinct CDR3 sequences, less than 25% of them present only once. The CDR3 has 11 amino acids. Germline CDR1 reads SQVTM; CDR2 reads ANQGSEA. Trimming stripped 7 bases from V and 4 bases from J, with 11 bases between. Sequenced input: PBMCs or a T cell subset sorted from them (not recorded which). The chain links TRBV29-1 to TRBJ2-7; either TRBD1 or TRBD2 may fit D (5 bases each). The receptor's source is an adult woman who had mild COVID-19 (a few samples of this study predate the infection). Cell type and time point are not known. The CDR3, as DNA: TGCAGCGCCCAGGGAGCGTACGAGCAGTACTTC. Translating gives CSAQGAYEQYF.